This passage covers 25 T cell receptor beta chains from one sample sequenced in a study of metastatic and nonmetastatic thyroid tumors. TCRdb re-called clones from the PCR reads using MiXCR. The sample lists about 50,000 clones; around 4% were seen once. Each patient went into thyroid surgery without having received any treatment. Sequenced: blood. These TCRs come from a female donor with papillary thyroid cancer or a benign thyroid nodule (not recorded which). Some clones in this sample may be carry-over from other donors' samples.

This clone was counted between two and nine times. CDR3 bases: TGCAGCATTGGAGGGACGTTCTATGGCTACACCTTC. This translates into CSIGGTFYGYTF. The rearrangement links TRBV29-1 to TRBJ1-2; tentatively, D is TRBD1 (5 bases). The germline V gene encodes CDR1 SQVTM and CDR2 ANQGSEA. The length of the CDR3 is 12 residues. The V end was cut by 8 bases, the J end by 4 bases, with 14 bases between. Looking up the rest from reference TRBV29-1 and TRBJ1-2 gives the full variable domain: SAVISQKPSRDICQRGTSLTIQCQVDSQVTMMFWYRQQPGQSLTLIATANQGSEATYESGFVIDKFPISRPNLTFSTLTVSNMSPEDSSIYLCSIGGTFYGYTFGSGTRLTVV.

This clone was seen many times. The V and J genes are TRBV2 and TRBJ2-1, with 8 bases fitting TRBD2. CDR1 is SNHLY and CDR2 is FYNNEI in the germline V gene. The ends lost 8 bases at V and 9 bases at J; junction bases unmatched: 6. This CDR3 region has 12 residues. CDR3 nucleotide sequence: TGTGCCAGCCGTACTAGCGGTGGTGAGCAGTTCTTC. This gives the protein CASRTSGGEQFF.

For this clone: Other DNA sequences in the sample encode the same CDR3. The CDR3 here is CASSFTGSGANVLTF. The DNA of the CDR3 is TGTGCCAGCAGTTTTACAGGGTCAGGAGCCAACGTCCTGACTTTC. The chain couples TRBV12-3 or TRBV12-4 to TRBJ2-6, with D possibly TRBD1 on 6 matching bases. The germline V and J ends were trimmed by 3 bases and 7 bases, with 13 bases remaining between them. The CDR3 is 15 amino acids.

This clone was seen many times. The chain couples TRBV24-1 to TRBJ1-3, with 7 positions matching TRBD1. Germline trimming cut 3 bases from V and 0 bases from J; bases unmatched to any gene: 4. CDR3 length: 16 residues. Per the germline V gene, CDR1 is KGHDR and CDR2 is SFDVKD. The CDR3 DNA reads as TGTGCCACCAGTGATGGGGACAGTGACTCTGGAAACACCATATATTTT. Encoded protein: CATSDGDSDSGNTIYF.

This clone was found many times. CDR3 sequence (DNA): TGTGCCAGCGCACAGGGTGGCGGGACTGAAGCTTTCTTT. Amino acids: CASAQGGGTEAFF. The chain has TRBV27 and TRBJ1-1; the D gene is possibly TRBD1 (6 bases). V lost 8 bases, J lost 5 bases, and 15 bases lay in between. The CDR3 has 13 amino acids. Germline V gene lookup returns CDR1 MNHEY and CDR2 SMNVEV (reference sequence).

In its sample, this clone was seen many times. This rearrangement joins TRBV20-1 to TRBJ2-7; D might be TRBD2 (5 bases). The CDR3 is 12 residues long. V lost 3 bases, J lost 6 bases, and 12 bases lay in between. Germline-derived CDR1 and CDR2 are DFQATT and SNEGSKA (reference sequence). For the CDR3, the DNA is TGCAGTGCTAGGAGCCGGGATTTCGAGCAGTACTTC. This gives the protein CSARSRDFEQYF.

This clone appeared a few times. A read error may produce the germline difference seen at one junction end. This chain uses TRBV6-1 with TRBJ1-2; D remains ambiguous. This CDR3 region has 13 residues. The germline V gene encodes CDR1 MNHNS and CDR2 SASEGT. The CDR3 sequence: CASSEERGYGYTF. CDR3 nucleotides: TGTGCCAGCAGCGAAGAACGGGGCTATGGCTACACCTTC.

This clone was observed many times. This sequence joins TRBV7-2 and TRBJ2-7, with TRBD1 matching over 7 bases. J was trimmed by 4 bases and V by 3 bases; bases with no gene match: 15. In germline, CDR1 is SGHTA, CDR2 FQGNSA. The CDR3 is 17 residues long. The CDR3 here is CASSLAPPGQLFYEQYF. The CDR3 coding sequence is TGTGCCAGCAGCTTGGCACCCCCGGGACAGCTCTTTTACGAGCAGTACTTC.

This clone showed up just a few times. At one boundary the junction diverges from the germline segment, which might be a read error. The V call is TRBV6-2 or TRBV6-3, the J call TRBJ2-7, with D possibly TRBD1 on 5 matching bases. Germline lookup yields CDR1 MNHEY and CDR2 SVGEGT. This CDR3 spans 13 amino acids. In nucleotides, the CDR3 is TGTGCCAGCGGCTCCCCTAGGGGATACGATCAGTACTTC. Amino acid sequence: CASGSPRGYDQYF.

This clone occurred many times. The V call is TRBV5-6, the J call TRBJ2-3; unclear D gene. This CDR3 contains 12 residues. Germline V CDR1 and CDR2: SGHDT, YYEEEE. The germline V and J ends were trimmed by 5 bases and 3 bases, with 7 bases remaining between them. In DNA, the CDR3 is TGTGCCAGCAGTGTGGGAACAGATACGCAGTATTTT. It translates to CASSVGTDTQYF.

This clone was picked up many times. The sample carries other DNA sequences with the same CDR3. The chain carries TRBV5-1 and TRBJ2-7, with D possibly TRBD1 on 6 matching bases. Per the germline V gene, CDR1 is SGHRS and CDR2 is YFSETQ. There are 15 residues in the CDR3. Trimming took 0 bases from V and 0 from J, leaving 10 bases between them. As DNA, the CDR3 is TGCGCCAGCAGCTTGGAGCAGGGGAGCTCCTACGAGCAGTACTTC. Encoded protein: CASSLEQGSSYEQYF. Full variable domain (outside the CDR3, taken from reference TRBV5-1 and TRBJ2-7): KAGVTQTPRYLIKTRGQQVTLSCSPISGHRSVSWYQQTPGQGLQFLFEYFSETQRNKGNFPGRFSGRQFSNSRSEMNVSTLELGDSALYLCASSLEQGSSYEQYFGPGTRLTVT.

This clone was counted ten times or more. The germline gene is not matched at one end of the junction; a read error may be the cause. This chain joins TRBV7-7 and TRBJ2-5; 8 nucleotides agree with TRBD2. The V gene's germline CDR1 is SSHAT and CDR2 FNYEAQ (reference sequence). This CDR3 comprises 15 residues. The CDR3 spells CASSLRGLGRETQYF. The CDR3 bases are TGTGCTAGCAGCTTAAGGGGACTAGGTCGGGAGACCCAGTACTTC.

This clone has a count of ten or more. This rearrangement joins TRBV25-1 to TRBJ1-1; TRBD1 is a possible D gene (6 bases). V shed 8 bases and J shed 10 bases, with 17 bases lying between them. The CDR3 runs to 12 residues. CDR1 and CDR2 from the germline V gene are MGHDK and SYGVNS. As DNA, the CDR3 is TGTGCCAGCCTTACCAGGGGAGGCTTAGCTTTCTTT. Protein: CASLTRGGLAFF.

This chain uses TRBV5-1 with TRBJ1-1; D unresolved. V lost 1 base to trimming and J lost 5 bases, with 9 bases between them. CDR1 is SGHRS and CDR2 is YFSETQ in the germline V gene. The CDR3 spans 13 residues. The CDR3 DNA follows: TGCGCCAGCAGCTTGTCCCGCGCGACTGAAGCTTTCTTT. This codes for CASSLSRATEAFF.

This clone was picked up a small number of times. CDR3 residues: CASSGNQGARLNTEAFF. CDR3 sequence (DNA): TGTGCCAGCAGTGGGAATCAGGGGGCAAGATTAAACACTGAAGCTTTCTTT. The gene calls are TRBV2 and TRBJ1-1; 8 bases line up with TRBD1. Germline V gives CDR1 SNHLY, CDR2 FYNNEI. This CDR3 is 17 amino acids long. V trimming: 4 bases; J trimming: 2 bases; junction bases outside the gene matches: 12.

This clone appeared many times. The rearrangement uses TRBV29-1 and TRBJ2-3, with a tentative D call TRBD2 (5 bases). Germline values: CDR1 SQVTM, CDR2 ANQGSEA. This CDR3 is 15 amino acids long. Between the trimmed V and J ends, which lost 3 bases and 2 bases, there was a span of 15 bases. The CDR3 region is CSVEDVEESTDTQYF. As DNA, the CDR3 is TGCAGCGTTGAGGACGTGGAGGAATCCACAGATACGCAGTATTTT.

The sample holds a few counts of this clone. V gene TRBV20-1 combines with J gene TRBJ2-4, with D tentatively TRBD2 (6 bases). The V end lost 5 bases, the J end lost 0 bases, and 11 bases lay between the germline ends. The CDR3 runs 14 residues. Germline V CDR1 and CDR2: DFQATT, SNEGSKA (reference sequence). The CDR3 spells CSALADPAKNIQYF. As DNA, the CDR3 is TGCAGTGCTTTAGCGGACCCAGCCAAAAACATTCAGTACTTC.

This clone has a count of ten or more. The chain links TRBV3-1 to TRBJ2-1; 8 nucleotides agree with TRBD2. The CDR3 has 15 residues. Trimming at V came to 0 bases and at J to 7 bases, leaving 5 bases not matched to a gene. Germline V gene data show CDR1 as LGHDT and CDR2 as YNNKEL (reference sequence). The CDR3 loop reads CASSQDSGSFNEQFF. Here the CDR3 DNA reads TGTGCCAGCAGCCAAGACAGCGGGAGCTTTAATGAGCAGTTCTTC.

On this clone itself: A much larger clone lies one base from this, so it may be a read error. This specimen includes other DNA sequences encoding the same CDR3. Here the CDR3 reads CASSYDQSVQYF. The CDR3 region has the DNA TGTGCCAGCAGCTACGACCAGTCGGTGCAGTACTTC. The V gene is TRBV7-9, the J gene TRBJ2-7; unclear D gene. V was cut by 4 bases and J by 9 bases, with 13 bases left in between. Looked up from germline, CDR1 is SEHNR and CDR2 is FQNEAQ (reference sequence). The CDR3 extends over 12 amino acids. Full variable domain (remainder filled in from reference TRBV7-9 and TRBJ2-7): DTGVSQNPRHKITKRGQNVTFRCDPISEHNRLYWYRQTLGQGPEFLTYFQNEAQLEKSRLLSDRFSAERPKGSFSTLEIQRTEQGDSAMYLCASSYDQSVQYFGPGTRLTVT.

This clone was seen many times. The rearrangement joins TRBV30 to TRBJ2-5, with D perhaps being TRBD1 or TRBD2 (5 bases each). V dropped 0 bases and J dropped 2 bases, with 7 bases sitting between them. This CDR3 has 13 residues. CDR1 and CDR2 (germline): GTSNPN, SVGIG (reference sequence). The CDR3 region is CAWSVGVQETQYF. The CDR3 DNA reads TGTGCCTGGAGTGTGGGGGTGCAAGAGACCCAGTACTTC.

This clone was found many times. This chain links TRBV7-3 with TRBJ2-2, with D hard to call. The germline V and J ends were trimmed by 1 base and 8 bases, with 5 bases remaining between them. The CDR3 contains 12 residues. CDR1 and CDR2 from the germline V gene are SGHTA and FQGTGA. CDR3 protein: CASSLRRGELFF. The CDR3 DNA sequence: TGTGCCAGCAGCTTAAGGCGGGGGGAGCTGTTTTTT. The full variable domain, completed using reference TRBV7-3 and TRBJ2-2, is GAGVSQTPSNKVTEKGKYVELRCDPISGHTALYWYRQSLGQGPEFLIYFQGTGAADDSGLPNDRFFAVRPEGSVSTLKIQRTERGDSAVYLCASSLRRGELFFGEGSRLTVL.

This clone appeared many times. V and J are TRBV6-1 and TRBJ2-7; 7 nucleotides match TRBD1. CDR1 and CDR2 from the germline V gene are MNHNS and SASEGT. V lost 5 bases, J lost 3 bases, and 7 bases stayed unmatched. This CDR3 comprises 14 residues. CDR3 nucleotides: TGTGCCAGCAGTCTACAGGGGACGGACTACGAGCAGTACTTC. Translating it yields CASSLQGTDYEQYF.

This clone appeared many times. Since a much larger clone is just one base distant, this may be a read error. The V gene is TRBV27, the J gene TRBJ2-7; D possibly corresponds to TRBD2 (6 bases). Germline values: CDR1 MNHEY, CDR2 SMNVEV (reference sequence). V was shortened by 5 bases and J by 5 bases, with 25 bases between the two germline ends. This CDR3 is 17 amino acids long. CDR3 sequence (DNA): TGTGCCAGCAGTCCCCGGCTAGGCAGGGAGGTCCCCCACGAGCAGTACTTC. Translated, it gives CASSPRLGREVPHEQYF.

This clone was detected many times. The rearrangement joins TRBV20-1 to TRBJ2-1; D perhaps matches TRBD2 (6 bases). In germline, CDR1 is DFQATT, CDR2 SNEGSKA (reference sequence). V gave up 0 bases and J gave up 8 bases, with 14 bases separating them. This CDR3 contains 14 residues. DNA for the CDR3: TGCAGTGCTAGAGAGCCACCTCGGGACTATGAGCAGTTCTTC. Translated, it gives CSAREPPRDYEQFF.

This clone was observed at least ten times. V usage is TRBV30 and J usage is TRBJ2-1; D gene ambiguous. Looked up from germline, CDR1 is GTSNPN and CDR2 is SVGIG (reference sequence). The CDR3 length is 11 residues. V lost 1 base and J lost 4, with 2 bases in between. DNA of the CDR3: TGTGCCTGGAGTGGGTACAATGAGCAGTTCTTC. Translation gives CAWSGYNEQFF.